This T cell receptor (beta chain) was found in a study of beta chain features in type 1 diabetes. Sequenced material consisted of expressed TCRB transcripts (all of the isolated RNA was reverse transcribed). This table comes from immunoSEQ multiplex PCR, and its TCRdb copy is limited to in-frame clones, with some not included. Of roughly 28,000 clones listed, approximately 51% are singletons. Sorting based on CD45RO/CCR7/CD25/CD127/CD95/CD27 separated CD4+ naive, central memory, regulatory and stem cell-like memory cells. V shed 0 bases, J shed 8 bases, and the junction held 8 bases outside the gene matches. Germline CDR1 and CDR2: SGHRS and YFSETQ. The CDR3 sequence is 15 residues long. General observations from the study: Within each of all four CD4+ subsets, Type 1 diabetes patients had TCRB CDR3s that were moderately but significantly shorter.

This clone appeared once. Antigen unknown. The receptor was isolated from a woman aged 18-30 years with type 1 diabetes. This chain links TRBV5-1 with TRBJ2-3; 8 positions agree with TRBD2. Specimen: Tregs from blood. The CDR3 coding sequence is TGCGCCAGCAGCTTGGCTAGCGGGTCCCAGGGTACGCAGTATTTT. It specifies CASSLASGSQGTQYF. Together with reference TRBV5-1 and TRBJ2-3, the CDR3 gives the full variable domain: KAGVTQTPRYLIKTRGQQVTLSCSPISGHRSVSWYQQTPGQGLQFLFEYFSETQRNKGNFPGRFSGRQFSNSRSEMNVSTLELGDSALYLCASSLASGSQGTQYFGPGTRLTVL.